The rows below give T cell receptor beta chains drawn from one sample of a study of T cell repertoires in cytomegalovirus infection. TCRdb recomputed calls from the reads with MiXCR, one row per CDR3 protein. The sample has roughly 280,000 distinct CDR3 sequences; approximately 15% are singletons. The sequencing input was PBMCs. These receptors came from a human donor in good health (CMV status not recorded). Some clones in this sample may be carry-over from other donors' samples. Both conserved end residues are part of each CDR3. D genes are given only for firm matches. Some rows mark clone size as missing; the rest say once, few, many or name a class of expanded clone.

>TRBD1|TRBJ2-6|TRBV18|.
CASSPGTGRNSGANVLTF
TGTGCCAGCTCACCAGGGACAGGGAGGAATTCTGGGGCCAACGTCCTGACTTTC
>.|TRBJ1-1|TRBV20-1|.
CSARDFVTPLSEAFF
TGCAGTGCTAGAGATTTCGTGACACCACTCTCTGAAGCTTTCTTT
>TRBD1|TRBJ2-1|TRBV7-2|many
CASSFPTGGNEQFF
TGTGCCAGCAGCTTCCCGACAGGGGGCAATGAGCAGTTCTTC
>TRBD1|TRBJ1-2|TRBV25-1|few
CASRGTGSNYGYTF
TGTGCCAGCAGGGGGACAGGGAGTAACTATGGCTACACCTTC
>TRBD1|TRBJ1-4|TRBV7-2|.
CASSVGTGNEKLFF
TGTGCCAGCAGCGTCGGGACAGGGAATGAAAAACTGTTTTTT
>TRBD1|TRBJ1-2|TRBV29-1|few
CSVGGQGYGYTF
TGCAGCGTTGGCGGACAGGGTTATGGCTACACCTTC
>TRBD2|TRBJ2-1|TRBV7-3|.
CASSSGASGRRKEQFF
TGTGCCAGCAGCTCGGGGGCTAGCGGGAGGCGCAAAGAGCAGTTCTTC
>.|TRBJ1-1|TRBV29-1|few
CSVAPGGTEAFF
TGCAGCGTTGCCCCCGGAGGGACTGAAGCTTTCTTT
>TRBD1|TRBJ2-1|TRBV6-5|.
CASSYPRTGDGRNEQFF
TGTGCCAGCAGTTACCCAAGGACAGGGGACGGGCGGAATGAGCAGTTCTTC
>.|TRBJ1-5|TRBV12-3/TRBV12-4|few
CASSLSDQPQHF
TGTGCCAGCAGTTTGTCTGATCAGCCCCAGCATTTT
>TRBD2|TRBJ2-3|TRBV7-9|many
CASSSGSSGGTDTQYF
TGTGCCAGCAGCTCCGGGTCTAGCGGAGGCACAGATACGCAGTATTTT
>.|TRBJ2-6|TRBV5-4|few
CASRPGSFSGANVLTF
TGTGCCAGCAGGCCCGGGAGCTTCTCTGGGGCCAACGTCCTGACTTTC
>.|TRBJ1-1|TRBV15|few
CATSRGDMNTEAFF
TGTGCCACCAGCAGAGGGGACATGAACACTGAAGCTTTCTTT
>.|TRBJ2-1|TRBV28|few
CASIRSDYNEQFF
TGTGCCAGCATCCGGTCGGACTACAATGAGCAGTTCTTC
>TRBD2|TRBJ2-3|TRBV3-1|few
CASSQASGMGSDTQYF
TGTGCCAGCAGCCAAGCTAGCGGGATGGGCTCAGATACGCAGTATTTT
>TRBD1|TRBJ2-7|TRBV10-3|many
CATDYSGTVDEQYF
TGTGCCACCGATTACTCCGGGACAGTCGACGAGCAGTACTTC
>.|TRBJ2-1|TRBV11-2|many
CASSPVRSEQFF
TGTGCCAGCAGCCCGGTCCGCTCTGAGCAGTTCTTC
>TRBD2|TRBJ2-1|TRBV4-3|many
CASSHTGTSSYNEQFF
TGCGCCAGCAGCCACACCGGGACTAGCTCATACAATGAGCAGTTCTTC
>TRBD1|TRBJ1-2|TRBV10-3|.
CAITSSGTAGMERKSGYTF
TGTGCCATCACATCGTCCGGGACAGCGGGTATGGAGAGGAAATCTGGCTACACCTTC
>TRBD1|TRBJ2-5|TRBV20-1|.
CSGGTGRFGTQYF
TGCAGTGGCGGGACAGGGAGGTTCGGGACCCAGTACTTC
>.|TRBJ2-7|TRBV7-9|few
CASSWTEGHEQYF
TGTGCCAGCAGCTGGACGGAGGGACACGAGCAGTACTTC
>.|TRBJ2-1|TRBV7-8|many
CASSPAYPETYNEQFF
TGTGCCAGCAGCCCGGCCTACCCTGAGACGTACAATGAGCAGTTCTTC
>TRBD2|TRBJ2-1|TRBV4-1|few
CASSQRLAASNEQFF
TGCGCCAGCAGCCAGCGACTAGCAGCGAGCAATGAGCAGTTCTTC
>TRBD2|TRBJ2-7|TRBV2|.
CASISGRRSGTPFEQYF
TGTGCCAGCATTAGCGGTAGGCGTAGCGGGACCCCCTTCGAGCAGTACTTC
>TRBD1|TRBJ1-1|TRBV2|few
CASIWDRGTEAFF
TGTGCCAGCATCTGGGACAGAGGCACTGAAGCTTTCTTT
>TRBD1|TRBJ2-2|TRBV6-2/TRBV6-3|many
CASNPGTGVATGELFF
TGTGCCAGCAACCCCGGGACAGGGGTGGCCACCGGGGAGCTGTTTTTT
>TRBD2|TRBJ2-1|TRBV12-3/TRBV12-4|.
CASSFGLASYEQFF
TGTGCCAGCAGTTTTGGACTAGCCAGTTATGAGCAGTTCTTC
>.|TRBJ1-5|TRBV25-1|few
CASSEKSVIGFHQPQHF
TGTGCCAGCAGTGAGAAGAGTGTGATAGGGTTCCATCAGCCCCAGCATTTT
>TRBD2|TRBJ2-3|TRBV4-1|many
CASSQPRRLAGGSTDTQYF
TGCGCCAGCAGCCAACCACGGCGCCTGGCGGGGGGTAGCACAGATACGCAGTATTTT